This T cell receptor (beta chain) was documented in a study of beta chain features in type 1 diabetes. Regarding the study as a whole: Researchers report that Type 1 diabetes patients had moderately but significantly shorter TCRB CDR3s across all four CD4+ subsets. VDJ junctions in type 1 diabetes patients carried more deletions and fewer insertions.

CDR1 and CDR2 from the germline V gene are MNHNY and SVGAGI (reference sequence). With 6 bases clipped from V and 6 bases from J, the junction kept 2 bases outside the gene matches. The CDR3 loop spans 13 amino acids. Comment on this clone: No antigen is known for it.

Every bit of the isolated RNA underwent reverse transcription, so sequencing read expressed TCRB transcripts. Read counts averaged roughly 3.7 million for samples of naive, central memory and regulatory T cells. The method was immunoSEQ multiplex PCR; TCRdb's version includes in-frame clones alone and lacks a portion of them. This repertoire shows 300,000 or so clones, approximately 15% found once; its top ten account for 0.015% to 0.02%. Sequenced input: naive CD4+ T cells from blood. The V and J genes are TRBV6-6 and TRBJ1-4, with 9 bases lining up with TRBD1. The clonotype was recovered from a man aged 25-45 years with type 1 diabetes. The CDR3 region is CASSRQGDEKLFF. The CDR3 nucleotides are TGTGCCAGCAGCCGACAGGGGGATGAAAAACTGTTTTTT.